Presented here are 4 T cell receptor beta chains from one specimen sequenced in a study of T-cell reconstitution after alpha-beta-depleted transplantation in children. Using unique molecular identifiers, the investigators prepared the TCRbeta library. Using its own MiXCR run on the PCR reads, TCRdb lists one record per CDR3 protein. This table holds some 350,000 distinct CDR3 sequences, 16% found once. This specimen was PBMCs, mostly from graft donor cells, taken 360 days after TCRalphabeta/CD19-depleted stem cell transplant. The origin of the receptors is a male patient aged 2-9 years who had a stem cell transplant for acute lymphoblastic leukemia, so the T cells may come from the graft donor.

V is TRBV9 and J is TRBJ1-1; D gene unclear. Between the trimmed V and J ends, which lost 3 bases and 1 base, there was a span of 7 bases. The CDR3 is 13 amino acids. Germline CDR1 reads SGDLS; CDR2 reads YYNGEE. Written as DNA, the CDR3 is TGTGCCAGCAGCGGGCCTGGGAACACTGAAGCTTTCTTT. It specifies CASSGPGNTEAFF.

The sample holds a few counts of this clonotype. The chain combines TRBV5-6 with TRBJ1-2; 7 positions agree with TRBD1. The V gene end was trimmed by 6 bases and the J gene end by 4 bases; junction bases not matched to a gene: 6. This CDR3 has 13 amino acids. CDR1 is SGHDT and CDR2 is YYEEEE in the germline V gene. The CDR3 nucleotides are TGTGCCAGCACCCTACAGGGGCCCTATGGCTACACCTTC. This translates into CASTLQGPYGYTF.

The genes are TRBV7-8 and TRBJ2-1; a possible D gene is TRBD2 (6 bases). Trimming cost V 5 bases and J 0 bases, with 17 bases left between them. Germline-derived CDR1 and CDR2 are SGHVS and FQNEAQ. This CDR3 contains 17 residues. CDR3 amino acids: CASSGNRLGSSYNEQFF. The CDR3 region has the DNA TGTGCCAGCAGCGGAAACAGACTAGGGAGCTCCTACAATGAGCAGTTCTTC.

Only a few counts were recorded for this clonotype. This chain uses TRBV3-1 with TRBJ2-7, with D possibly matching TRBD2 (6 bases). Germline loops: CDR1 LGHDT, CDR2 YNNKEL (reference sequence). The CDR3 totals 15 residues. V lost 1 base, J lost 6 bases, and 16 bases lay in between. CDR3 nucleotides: TGTGCCAGCAGCCAAGTAGTCCAGGGAGGTGGCGAGCAGTACTTC. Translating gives CASSQVVQGGGEQYF.